The T cell receptor (beta chain) under discussion was sequenced for a study of shared clonotypes between healthy human individuals. The CDR3 covers 15 residues. The V and J ends lost 2 bases and 1 base respectively, with 11 bases between them. Germline V gives CDR1 MDHEN, CDR2 SYDVKM. At the deep level, the assay was run. TCRdb keeps only in-frame clones here, not all; method: immunoSEQ multiplex PCR. This sample carries about 490,000 clones, over 60% of them seen once, and the ten largest clones take 10% to 15%. Donors were healthy HIV-negative adults without recently reported acute infections or vaccinations. Without sorting, samples used 90 million or so PBMCs for genomic DNA.

The chain has TRBV28 and TRBJ1-2; D may be TRBD1 (6 bases). The sample was PBMCs. The origin of this receptor is a middle-aged woman in good health. Some clones in this sample may be carry-over from other donors' samples. The DNA for the CDR3 is TGTGCCAGCAGTTTAAGGGGACACCTTAACTATGGCTACACCTTC. It is translated as CASSLRGHLNYGYTF.